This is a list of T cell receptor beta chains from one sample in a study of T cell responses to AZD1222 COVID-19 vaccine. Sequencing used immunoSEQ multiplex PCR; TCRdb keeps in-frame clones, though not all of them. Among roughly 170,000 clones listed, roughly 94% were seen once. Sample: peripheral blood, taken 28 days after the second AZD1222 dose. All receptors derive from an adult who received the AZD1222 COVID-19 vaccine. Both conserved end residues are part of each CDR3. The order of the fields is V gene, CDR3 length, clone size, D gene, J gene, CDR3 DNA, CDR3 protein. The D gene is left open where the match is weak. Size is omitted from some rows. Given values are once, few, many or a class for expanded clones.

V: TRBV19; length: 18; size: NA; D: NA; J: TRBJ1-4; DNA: TGTGCCAGTAGTATGGAGGAGACAGTTGGGCTAACTAATGAAAAACTGTTTTTT; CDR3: CASSMEETVGLTNEKLFF
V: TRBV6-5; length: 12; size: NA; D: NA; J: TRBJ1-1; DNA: TGTGCCAGCAGTCGCGGGAACACTGAAGCTTTCTTT; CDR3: CASSRGNTEAFF
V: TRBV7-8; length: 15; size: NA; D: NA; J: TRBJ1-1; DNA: TGTGCCAGCAGCTTAGTTCGGGCCCGGAGCCCTGAAGCTTTCTTT; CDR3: CASSLVRARSPEAFF
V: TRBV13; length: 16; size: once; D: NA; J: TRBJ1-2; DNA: TGTGCCAGCACCGCCCTGGGTGGCAGCCAGCCAATGGGCTACACCTTC; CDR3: CASTALGGSQPMGYTF
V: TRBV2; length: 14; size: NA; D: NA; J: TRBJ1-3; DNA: TGTGCCAGCAGTGAGAGGAGCTCTGGAAACACCATATATTTT; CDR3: CASSERSSGNTIYF
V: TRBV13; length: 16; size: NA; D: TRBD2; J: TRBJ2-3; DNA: TGTGCCAGCAGCACTCAGGGGACTAGCGCCTCGAATACGCAGTATTTT; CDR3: CASSTQGTSASNTQYF
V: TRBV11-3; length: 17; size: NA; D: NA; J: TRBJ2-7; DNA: TGTGCCAGCAGCTTAGGGGGCAAACGGATGAATACCTACGAGCAGTACTTC; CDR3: CASSLGGKRMNTYEQYF
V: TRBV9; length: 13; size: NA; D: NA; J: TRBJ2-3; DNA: TGTGCCAGCAGCGTAGAGGGGACAGATACGCAGTATTTT; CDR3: CASSVEGTDTQYF
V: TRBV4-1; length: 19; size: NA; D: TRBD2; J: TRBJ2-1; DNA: TGCGCCAGCAGTCCGGGACTAGCGGGGCTTATCAGCTCCTACAATGAGCAGTTCTTC; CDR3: CASSPGLAGLISSYNEQFF
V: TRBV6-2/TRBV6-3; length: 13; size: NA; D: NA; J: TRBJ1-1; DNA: TGTGCCAGCAGCCCTACGCCGAGGAACGAAGCTTTCTTT; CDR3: CASSPTPRNEAFF
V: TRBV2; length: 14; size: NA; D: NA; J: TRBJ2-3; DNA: TGTGCCAGCATTTATGGGGGGAGCACAGATACGCAGTATTTT; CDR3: CASIYGGSTDTQYF
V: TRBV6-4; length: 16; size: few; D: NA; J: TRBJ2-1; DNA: TGTGCCAGCAGTGACTCGGGTAGCATGTCCTACAATGAGCAGTTCTTC; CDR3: CASSDSGSMSYNEQFF
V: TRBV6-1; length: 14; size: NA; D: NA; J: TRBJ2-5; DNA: TGTGCCAGCAGTGACCCAGGGCCCCAAGAGACCCAGTACTTC; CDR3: CASSDPGPQETQYF
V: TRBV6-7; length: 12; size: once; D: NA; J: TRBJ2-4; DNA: TGTGCCAGCGGACTAGCCAAAAACATTCAGTACTTC; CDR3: CASGLAKNIQYF
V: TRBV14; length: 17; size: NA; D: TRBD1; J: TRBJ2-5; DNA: TGTGCCAGCAGCCAAGTTGGGACAGGGGGCTACCAAGAGACCCAGTACTTC; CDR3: CASSQVGTGGYQETQYF
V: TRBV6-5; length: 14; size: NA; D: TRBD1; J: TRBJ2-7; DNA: TGTGCCAGCAGCCGTGACAGGGTGGCCTACGAGCAGTACTTC; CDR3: CASSRDRVAYEQYF
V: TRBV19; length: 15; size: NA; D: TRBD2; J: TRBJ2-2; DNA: TGTGCCAGTAATTCGGGGGGAGATAACACCGGGGAGCTGTTTTTT; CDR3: CASNSGGDNTGELFF
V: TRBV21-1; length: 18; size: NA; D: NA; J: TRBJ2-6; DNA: TGTGCCAGCAGCAAAGATCAGGGATGGGTGCATGGGGCCAACGTCCTGACTTTC; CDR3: CASSKDQGWVHGANVLTF
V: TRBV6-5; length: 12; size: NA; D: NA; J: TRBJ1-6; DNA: TGTGCCAGCAAAGGGGGTTCTTCACCCCTCCACTTT; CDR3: CASKGGSSPLHF
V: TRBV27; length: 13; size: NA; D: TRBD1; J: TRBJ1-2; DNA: TGTGCCAGCAGTTCGGACAGGGTCTATGGCTACACCTTC; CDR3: CASSSDRVYGYTF
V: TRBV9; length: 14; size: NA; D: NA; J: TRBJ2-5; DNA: TGTGCCAGCAGCCCCGCCGGGACAAAAGAGACCCAGTACTTC; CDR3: CASSPAGTKETQYF
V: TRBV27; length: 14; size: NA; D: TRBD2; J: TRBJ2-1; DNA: TGTGCCAGCAGTGCCCGGACTAGCGGGAGCGCGCAGTTCTTC; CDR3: CASSARTSGSAQFF
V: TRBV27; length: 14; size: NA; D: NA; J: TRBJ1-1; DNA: TGTGCCAGCAGTGATCTAGGGGGGAACACTGAAGCTTTCTTT; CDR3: CASSDLGGNTEAFF
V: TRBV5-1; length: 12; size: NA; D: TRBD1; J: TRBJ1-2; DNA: TGCGCCAGCAGCCAAGACAGGGATGGCTACACCTTC; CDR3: CASSQDRDGYTF
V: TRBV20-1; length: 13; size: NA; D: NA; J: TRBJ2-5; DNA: TGCAGTGCTAGTAAGGGAGACCAAGAGACCCAGTACTTC; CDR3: CSASKGDQETQYF
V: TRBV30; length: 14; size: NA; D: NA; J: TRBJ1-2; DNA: TGTGCCTGGAGTGTACCGTGGACAGCGTATGGCTACACCTTC; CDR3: CAWSVPWTAYGYTF
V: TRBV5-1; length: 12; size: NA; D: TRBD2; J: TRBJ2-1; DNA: TGCGCCAGCAGCTCTAGCGGCAGCGAGCAGTTCTTC; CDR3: CASSSSGSEQFF
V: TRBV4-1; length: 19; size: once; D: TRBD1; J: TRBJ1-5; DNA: TGCGCCAGCAGCCAAGATGGGGACAGGAAGATCTATAGCAATCAGCCCCAGCATTTT; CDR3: CASSQDGDRKIYSNQPQHF
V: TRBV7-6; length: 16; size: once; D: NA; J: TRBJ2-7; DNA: TGTGCCAGCAGCTTAGTGGCTGAGGATTCGGGCTACGAGCAGTACTTC; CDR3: CASSLVAEDSGYEQYF
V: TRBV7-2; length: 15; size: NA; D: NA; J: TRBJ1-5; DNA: TGTGCCAGCAGCTTAGCGAACAGGCTCAATCAGCCCCAGCATTTT; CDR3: CASSLANRLNQPQHF
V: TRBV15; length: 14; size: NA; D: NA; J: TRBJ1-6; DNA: TGTGCCACCAGCAGAGATCCAGGGTTTTCACCCCTCCACTTT; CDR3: CATSRDPGFSPLHF
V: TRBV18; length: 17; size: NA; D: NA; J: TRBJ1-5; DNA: TGTGCCAGCTCGTTACTGGGACCCCCATCGGGCAATCAGCCCCAGCATTTT; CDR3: CASSLLGPPSGNQPQHF
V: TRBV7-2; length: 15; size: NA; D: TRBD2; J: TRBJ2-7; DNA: TGTGCCAGCAGCCCGTTCGGGGGGGGGCGGTACGAGCAGTACTTC; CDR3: CASSPFGGGRYEQYF
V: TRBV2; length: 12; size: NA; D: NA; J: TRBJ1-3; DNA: TGTGCTACTGCGGCCGGGAGAAACACCATATATTTT; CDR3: CATAAGRNTIYF
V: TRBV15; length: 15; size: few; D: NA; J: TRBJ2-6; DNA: TGTGCCACCAGCAGAGATCAGGCTGGGGCCAACGTCCTGACTTTC; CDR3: CATSRDQAGANVLTF
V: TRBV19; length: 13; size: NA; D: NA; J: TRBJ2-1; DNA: TGTGCCAGTAACCAGGGACTCTACAATGAGCAGTTCTTC; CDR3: CASNQGLYNEQFF
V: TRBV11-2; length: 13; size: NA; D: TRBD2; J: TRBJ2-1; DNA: TGTGCCAGCAGCTTAACTAGCGGGGGTTTCCAGTTCTTC; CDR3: CASSLTSGGFQFF
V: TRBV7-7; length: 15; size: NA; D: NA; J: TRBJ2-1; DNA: TGTGCCAGCAGCTTTGCGAAGGGGTACGGCAATGAGCAGTTCTTC; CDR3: CASSFAKGYGNEQFF
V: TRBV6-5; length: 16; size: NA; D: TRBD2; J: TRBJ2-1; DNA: TGTGCCAGCAGTTACTCGGAGAGCGGGAGCTTGACTGAGCAGTTCTTC; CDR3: CASSYSESGSLTEQFF
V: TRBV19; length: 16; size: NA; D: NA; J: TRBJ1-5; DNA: TGTGCCAGTAGTATCGGAGGGTTTAAGGGCAATCAGCCCCAGCATTTT; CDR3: CASSIGGFKGNQPQHF
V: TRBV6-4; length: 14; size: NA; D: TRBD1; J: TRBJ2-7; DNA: TGTGCCAGCAGTGACAGGACAGGGGCAGACGAGCAGTACTTC; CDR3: CASSDRTGADEQYF
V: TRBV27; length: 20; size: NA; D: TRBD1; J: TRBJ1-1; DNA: TGTGCCAGCAGTAAATTCACAAAACCGGGACAGGGGGGATCGGGCACTGAAGCTTTCTTT; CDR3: CASSKFTKPGQGGSGTEAFF
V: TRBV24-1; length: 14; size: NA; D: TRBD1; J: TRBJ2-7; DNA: TGTGCCACCAGTGACAGGGGGCCCCCTTTCGAGCAGTACTTC; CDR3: CATSDRGPPFEQYF
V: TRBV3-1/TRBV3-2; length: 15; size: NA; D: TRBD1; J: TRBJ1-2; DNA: TGTGCCAGTGAACCGGGACAGGGAATCGGCTATGGCTACACCTTC; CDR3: CASEPGQGIGYGYTF
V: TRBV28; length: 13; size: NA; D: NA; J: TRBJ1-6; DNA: TGTGCCAGCAGGGAGGGTGGCCGCTATCCCCTCCACTTT; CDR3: CASREGGRYPLHF
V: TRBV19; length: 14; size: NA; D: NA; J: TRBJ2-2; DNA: TGTGCCGCTAAACTTGGGGGAGGCTCCGGGGAGCTGTTTTTT; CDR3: CAAKLGGGSGELFF
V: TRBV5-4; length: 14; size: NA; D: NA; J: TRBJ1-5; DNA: TGTGCCAGCAGCCTCCAGGGGAGGAATCAGCCCCAGCATTTT; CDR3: CASSLQGRNQPQHF
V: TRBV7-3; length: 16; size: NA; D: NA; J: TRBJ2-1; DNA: TGTGCCAGCAGCGTCCTACTCACCGGGGCCTACAATGAGCAGTTCTTC; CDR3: CASSVLLTGAYNEQFF
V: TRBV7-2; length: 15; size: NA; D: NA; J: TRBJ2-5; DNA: TGTGCCAGCGGTTATTTCCGGGACCCACAAGAGACCCAGTACTTC; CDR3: CASGYFRDPQETQYF
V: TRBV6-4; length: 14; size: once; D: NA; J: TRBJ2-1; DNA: TGTGCCAGCAGTCGAGCCCCCGGGGACAATGAGCAGTTCTTC; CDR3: CASSRAPGDNEQFF
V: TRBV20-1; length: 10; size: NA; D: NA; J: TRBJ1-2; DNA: TGCAGTGCTAGTTCATATGGCTACACCTTC; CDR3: CSASSYGYTF
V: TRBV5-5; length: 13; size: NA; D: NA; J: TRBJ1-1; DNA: TGTGCCAGCAGCTTGGCCGGGGGATTTGAAGCTTTCTTT; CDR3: CASSLAGGFEAFF
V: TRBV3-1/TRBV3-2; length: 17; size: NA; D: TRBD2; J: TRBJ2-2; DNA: TGTGCCAGCAATCCCTCTGGGACTAAGGCCGATGGCGGGGAGCTGTTTTTT; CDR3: CASNPSGTKADGGELFF